The next 31 T cell receptor beta chains were all read from a single sample in a study of blood T cell repertoires in COVID-19. Data came from immunoSEQ multiplex PCR; TCRdb stores just in-frame clones and leaves some out. The sample contains approximately 140,000 clones, approximately 90% of which appear only once. What was sequenced was peripheral blood. The receptors derive from a woman aged 55-70 years with active or convalescent COVID-19.

The chain is built from TRBV11-2 and TRBJ1-3; no reliable D call. The CDR3 sequence is 12 residues long. Germline CDR1 is SGHAT and CDR2 is FQNNGV. With 5 bases removed from V and 14 bases from J, the gap between germline ends came to 16 bases. The CDR3 loop is CASSLWRENVYF. CDR3 bases: TGTGCCAGCAGCCTATGGAGGGAGAATGTATATTTT. The complete variable domain, with remaining parts taken from reference TRBV11-2 and TRBJ1-3, reads EAGVAQSPRYKIIEKRQSVAFWCNPISGHATLYWYQQILGQGPKLLIQFQNNGVVDDSQLPKDRFSAERLKGVDSTLKIQPAKLEDSAVYLCASSLWRENVYFGEGSWLTVV.

The CDR3 nucleotides read TGTGCCAGCAGCCCGGGGACAGCTCTCCACTTT. Its protein is CASSPGTALHF. The chain recombines TRBV3-1 (or the pseudogene TRBV3-2) with TRBJ1-6; 7 bases agree with TRBD1. This CDR3 has 11 amino acids. After removal of 4 bases from V and 16 bases from J, the junction contained 4 bases not matched to a gene. The V gene's germline CDR1 is LGHDT and CDR2 YNNKEL (reference sequence).

A word on this clone: A much larger clone sits a single nucleotide away, making a read error possible. This chain uses TRBV11-2 with TRBJ1-1; D remains ambiguous. The V and J ends lost 3 bases and 1 base respectively, with 6 bases between them. CDR1 and CDR2 from the germline V gene are SGHAT and FQNNGV. The CDR3 extends over 13 amino acids. This chain's CDR3 is CASSLTPNTEAFF. The CDR3 DNA reads as TGTGCCAGCAGCTTGACACCGAACACTGAAGCTTTCTTT.

The chain joins TRBV5-1 to TRBJ2-7; TRBD2 matches 9 bases. J was trimmed by 3 bases and V by 3 bases; bases with no gene match: 4. Germline CDR1 SGHRS, CDR2 YFSETQ. CDR3 length: 14 residues. The CDR3, as DNA: TGCGCCAGCAGCTGGGGGACTAGCAGCTACGAGCAGTACTTC. Translated: CASSWGTSSYEQYF.

This chain connects TRBV4-3 to TRBJ1-2; tentatively, D is TRBD1 (5 bases). The length of the CDR3 is 17 residues. The V gene's germline CDR1 is LGHNA and CDR2 YSLEER. V gave up 0 bases and J gave up 6 bases, with 20 bases separating them. The CDR3 nucleotides read TGCGCCAGCAGCCAAGATGTGCGGGGCCCACTGTCGGATGGCTACACCTTC. It yields the protein CASSQDVRGPLSDGYTF.

The genes are TRBV7-2 and TRBJ1-3, with TRBD1 matching over 7 bases. V shed 2 bases and J 0 bases; nucleotides not matched to a gene: 13. CDR1 and CDR2 (germline): SGHTA, FQGNSA. CDR3 length equals 19 residues. The CDR3 is CASSLLRGRGGSSGNTIYF. Here the CDR3 DNA reads TGTGCCAGCAGCTTACTGAGGGGGCGGGGTGGCTCCTCTGGAAACACCATATATTTT.

The rearrangement uses TRBV4-3 and TRBJ2-3; 7 nucleotides line up with TRBD1. The trim removed 0 bases at V and 8 bases at J, leaving 8 bases unmatched. Germline CDR1 LGHNA, CDR2 YSLEER. The CDR3 has 15 amino acids. Written as DNA, the CDR3 is TGCGCCAGCAGCCAAGATTTTAGGGGGCCTGGTACGCAGTATTTT. As protein: CASSQDFRGPGTQYF.

The CDR3 DNA follows: TGTGCCAGCAGCCCTGGCACAGAATATGGCTACACCTTC. Its translation is CASSPGTEYGYTF. J is TRBJ1-2 and V is TRBV9; the D is unclear. The CDR3 totals 13 residues. Trimming left V 4 bases short and J 5 bases short, with 12 bases between. Germline lookup yields CDR1 SGDLS and CDR2 YYNGEE.

The rearrangement joins TRBV9 to TRBJ1-2, with 10 bases lining up with TRBD1. The ends lost 5 bases at V and 6 bases at J; junction bases unmatched: 10. This CDR3 spans 15 amino acids. Germline CDR1 and CDR2: SGDLS and YYNGEE. The CDR3, as DNA: TGTGCCAGCAGGTTTAACCTGGGACAGGGGAATGGCTACACCTTC. Its translation: CASRFNLGQGNGYTF.

This clone has a single count. The chain couples TRBV13 to TRBJ1-2, with D maybe TRBD1 (5 bases). CDR3 length: 15 amino acids. V was trimmed by 4 bases and J by 7 bases, leaving 19 bases between them. Germline CDR1 is PRHDT and CDR2 is FYEKMQ (reference sequence). In nucleotides, the CDR3 is TGTGCCAGCAGCTCTTCCAGGGAGGGTTTTGGTGGCTACACCTTC. This sequence encodes CASSSSREGFGGYTF.

The chain is built from TRBV15 and TRBJ2-7; possibly TRBD1 for D (5 bases). The V gene lost 7 bases and the J gene lost 5 bases, with 9 bases spanning the gap. Per germline, CDR1 LNHNV and CDR2 YYDKDF (reference sequence). CDR3 length equals 11 residues. CDR3 sequence reads: CATKGLDEQYF. Here the CDR3 DNA reads TGTGCCACCAAGGGGCTTGACGAGCAGTACTTC.

The V call is TRBV7-9, the J call TRBJ1-1, with D uncertain. Looked up from germline, CDR1 is SEHNR and CDR2 is FQNEAQ (reference sequence). V lost 7 bases and J 0 bases, leaving 12 bases between the germline ends. CDR3 size: 14 residues. The CDR3 region has the DNA TGTGCCAGCAACCCTAACGTTCTGAACACTGAAGCTTTCTTT. Translating gives CASNPNVLNTEAFF.

This chain uses TRBV30 with TRBJ2-5; D possibly corresponds to TRBD2 (6 bases). Germline CDR1 is GTSNPN and CDR2 is SVGIG (reference sequence). V shed 0 bases and J shed 5 bases, with 10 bases lying between them. CDR3 length: 13 residues. The CDR3 nucleotides are TGTGCCTGGAGTGTACTGGGGACTGAGACCCAGTACTTC. Encoded protein: CAWSVLGTETQYF. The complete variable domain, with remaining parts taken from reference TRBV30 and TRBJ2-5, reads SQTIHQWPATLVQPVGSPLSLECTVEGTSNPNLYWYRQAAGRGLQLLFYSVGIGQISSEVPQNLSASRPQDRQFILSSKKLLLSDSGFYLCAWSVLGTETQYFGPGTRLLVL.

This clone is a singleton in its sample. The sample contains more than one DNA sequence encoding this CDR3. The chain carries TRBV7-2 and TRBJ1-1; D is unresolved. CDR1 and CDR2 from the germline V gene are SGHTA and FQGNSA. Trimming pared 4 bases from V and 4 bases from J, leaving 4 bases between. The CDR3 is 11 residues long. DNA of the CDR3: TGTGCCAGCAGCTCGAGCACTGAAGCTTTCTTT. Its protein is CASSSSTEAFF.

The chain employs TRBV4-3 and TRBJ1-1; no firm D call. CDR1 and CDR2 from the germline V gene are LGHNA and YSLEER. Trimming left V 0 bases short and J 5 bases short, with 13 bases between. This CDR3 is built from 15 residues. CDR3 in DNA: TGCGCCAGCAGCCAAGAATCGGGGATTTGGACTGAAGCTTTCTTT. Encoded protein: CASSQESGIWTEAFF.

The sample holds a few counts of this clone. This chain links TRBV4-2 with TRBJ2-1; 15 bases match TRBD2. The CDR3 sequence is 18 residues long. The germline V gene has CDR1 LGHNA and CDR2 YNFKEQ. V lost 0 bases to trimming and J lost 3 bases; unmatched junction nucleotides: 3. CDR3 loop: CASSQDWGLAGGYNEQFF. CDR3 sequence (DNA): TGTGCCAGCAGCCAAGATTGGGGACTAGCGGGGGGCTACAATGAGCAGTTCTTC.

The chain is built from TRBV6-5 and TRBJ1-6, with TRBD1 matching 8 bases. The CDR3 consists of 15 residues. Germline trimming cut 2 bases from V and 6 bases from J; bases unmatched to any gene: 3. Germline V gives CDR1 MNHEY, CDR2 SVGAGI. CDR3 residues: CASSYGTGLNSPLHF. Written as DNA, the CDR3 is TGTGCCAGCAGTTACGGGACAGGCCTTAATTCACCCCTCCACTTT.

V usage is TRBV13 and J usage is TRBJ1-2, with 7 bases matching TRBD1. The CDR3 sequence is 14 residues long. V lost 4 bases and J lost 8; bases outside the gene matches: 10. From germline, CDR1 is PRHDT and CDR2 FYEKMQ (reference sequence). DNA of the CDR3: TGTGCCAGCAGCTCGCTGGGGACAGACAACGGCTACACCTTC. Translated: CASSSLGTDNGYTF.

The V gene is TRBV5-5, the J gene TRBJ2-2, with D unclear. CDR3 size: 14 residues. V dropped 4 bases and J dropped 4 bases, with 11 bases sitting between them. The germline V gene has CDR1 SGHKS and CDR2 YYEKEE (reference sequence). CDR3 bases: TGTGCCAGCAGCCCCGCGGCCCTCACCGGGGAGCTGTTTTTT. Translating it yields CASSPAALTGELFF.

V and J are TRBV5-1 and TRBJ1-1, with no clear D. This CDR3 contains 15 residues. The germline gives CDR1 SGHRS, CDR2 YFSETQ. Between the trimmed V and J ends, which lost 3 bases and 5 bases, there was a span of 17 bases. Written as DNA, the CDR3 is TGCGCCAGCAGCTCGGTACCGGGAGAGATGACTGAAGCTTTCTTT. Amino acid sequence: CASSSVPGEMTEAFF.

The V gene is TRBV29-1, the J gene TRBJ1-4; D perhaps matches TRBD1 (6 bases). The V end was cut by 4 bases, the J end by 8 bases, with 14 bases between. The CDR3 is made up of 13 amino acids. Germline CDR1 reads SQVTM; CDR2 reads ANQGSEA. CDR3 residues: CSVVAGVREKLFF. The DNA of the CDR3 is TGCAGCGTTGTTGCAGGGGTGAGGGAAAAACTGTTTTTT.

The count of this clone is one. The gene calls are TRBV3-1 (or the pseudogene TRBV3-2) and TRBJ2-7, with a weak D call TRBD2 (5 bases). Germline-derived CDR1 and CDR2 are LGHDT and YNNKEL (reference sequence). V gave up 6 bases and J gave up 0 bases, with 12 bases separating them. This CDR3 region has 14 residues. The CDR3 region is CASRMTGSSYEQYF. The CDR3 region has the DNA TGTGCCAGCAGAATGACGGGAAGCTCCTACGAGCAGTACTTC.

This rearrangement joins TRBV19 to TRBJ1-2; 7 bases match TRBD1. V was pared by 3 bases and J by 4 bases, with 14 bases of the junction left unmatched. Germline values: CDR1 LNHDA, CDR2 SQIVND (reference sequence). The CDR3 totals 17 residues. The DNA of the CDR3 is TGTGCCAGTAGTATCGGATATAGGGACAGCGCCGTCTATGGCTACACCTTC. It specifies CASSIGYRDSAVYGYTF.

The rearrangement joins TRBV19 to TRBJ2-6, with a tentative D call TRBD1 (5 bases). This CDR3 is 14 amino acids long. The V end was cut by 6 bases, the J end by 3 bases, with 9 bases between. CDR1 and CDR2 (germline): LNHDA, SQIVND (reference sequence). CDR3 sequence reads: CASRPDSGANVLTF. The CDR3 bases are TGTGCCAGTAGGCCAGACAGTGGGGCCAACGTCCTGACTTTC.

This clone appeared a single time. The rearrangement uses TRBV6-2 or TRBV6-3 and TRBJ1-5, with 7 bases lining up with TRBD1. Germline V gene sequence: CDR1 MNHEY, CDR2 SVGEGT. The CDR3 runs 13 residues. The J segment lost 12 bases and the V segment lost 2 bases, leaving 7 bases of the junction unmatched. The CDR3 DNA reads as TGTGCCAGCAGTTACCCCACAGGGGTTAGCCAGCATTTT. Its protein product is CASSYPTGVSQHF.

This clone turned up a few times. The chain uses TRBV6-5 and TRBJ1-3; 10 bases match TRBD1. Germline V gives CDR1 MNHEY, CDR2 SVGAGI. V was pared by 6 bases and J by 2 bases, with 1 base of the junction left unmatched. The CDR3 runs to 14 residues. This chain's CDR3 is CASRDRGAGNTIYF. DNA for the CDR3: TGTGCCAGCAGGGACAGGGGGGCTGGAAACACCATATATTTT.

This clone appeared a single time. The chain has TRBV7-6 and TRBJ1-1; 10 bases map to TRBD1. With V trimmed by 3 bases and J by 0 bases, 13 bases remained unmatched. Looked up from germline, CDR1 is SGHVS and CDR2 is FNYEAQ. This CDR3 region has 19 residues. CDR3 nucleotides: TGTGCCAGCAGCTTGCAGGGGCCGGGACAGGGGACTATGAACACTGAAGCTTTCTTT. Its translation is CASSLQGPGQGTMNTEAFF.

This rearrangement joins TRBV7-2 to TRBJ2-3, with 8 nucleotides matching TRBD1. The germline CDR1 and CDR2 sequences are SGHTA and FQGNSA. This CDR3 is built from 15 residues. J was trimmed by 5 bases and V by 4 bases; bases with no gene match: 8. The DNA for the CDR3 is TGTGCCAGCAGCTCCCAAGGACAGGGCCAAGATACGCAGTATTTT. Translating it yields CASSSQGQGQDTQYF. The full variable domain, its missing parts supplied by reference TRBV7-2 and TRBJ2-3, is GAGVSQSPSNKVTEKGKDVELRCDPISGHTALYWYRQSLGQGLEFLIYFQGNSAPDKSGLPSDRFSAERTGGSVSTLTIQRTQQEDSAVYLCASSSQGQGQDTQYFGPGTRLTVL.

The chain has TRBV10-3 and TRBJ2-7; TRBD1 might be the D (6 bases). CDR1 and CDR2 from the germline V gene are ENHRY and SYGVKD. The CDR3 length is 11 residues. V was cut by 10 bases and J by 5 bases, with 12 bases left in between. For the CDR3, the DNA is TGTGCCAGCCAGGGGTTCCACGAGCAGTACTTC. Amino acids: CASQGFHEQYF.

This chain joins TRBV29-1 and TRBJ1-1; TRBD1 agrees at 7 bases. Germline trimming cut 3 bases from V and 1 base from J; bases unmatched to any gene: 8. This CDR3 has 15 residues. Germline-derived CDR1 and CDR2 are SQVTM and ANQGSEA. The CDR3 DNA is TGCAGCGTTGAGAAGGGGGCGACAGGGAACACTGAAGCTTTCTTT. Translated, it gives CSVEKGATGNTEAFF.

The chain is built from TRBV6-5 and TRBJ2-7; 7 nucleotides line up with TRBD1. This CDR3 has 14 amino acids. V lost 7 bases and J lost 1; bases outside the gene matches: 7. In germline, CDR1 is MNHEY, CDR2 SVGAGI. The chain's CDR3 is CASTRDRISYEQYF. The CDR3 region has the DNA TGTGCCAGCACCAGGGACAGAATATCCTACGAGCAGTACTTC.